Given below is one T cell receptor beta chain in context. The data stem from a study of blood T cell repertoires in COVID-19. For the study at large: Nucleic acid was either cDNA or gDNA, and it came from T cells, B-cell-depleted T cells, or PBMCs.

Original processing notes: Estimated nucleated cell counts came from reference gene primer amplification. Clones were read by immunoSEQ multiplex PCR, and TCRdb kept only the in-frame ones, dropping some. Clone size and the V and J calls come from that table; the DNA yielded D and trimming. Found here are approximately 260,000 clones, 80% to 90% of them singletons; the top ten hold about 4%. What was sequenced was peripheral blood. The receptor comes from a woman aged 40 to 55 with acute or convalescent COVID-19.

The CDR3 loop is CASSFNNQPQHF. The DNA of the CDR3 is TGTGCCAGCAGCTTCAATAATCAGCCCCAGCATTTT. This chain joins TRBV5-6 and TRBJ1-5; D remains unclear. Germline CDR1 and CDR2: SGHDT and YYEEEE. Trimming took off 2 bases at V and 4 bases at J, with 4 bases between the two ends. CDR3 size: 12 residues.